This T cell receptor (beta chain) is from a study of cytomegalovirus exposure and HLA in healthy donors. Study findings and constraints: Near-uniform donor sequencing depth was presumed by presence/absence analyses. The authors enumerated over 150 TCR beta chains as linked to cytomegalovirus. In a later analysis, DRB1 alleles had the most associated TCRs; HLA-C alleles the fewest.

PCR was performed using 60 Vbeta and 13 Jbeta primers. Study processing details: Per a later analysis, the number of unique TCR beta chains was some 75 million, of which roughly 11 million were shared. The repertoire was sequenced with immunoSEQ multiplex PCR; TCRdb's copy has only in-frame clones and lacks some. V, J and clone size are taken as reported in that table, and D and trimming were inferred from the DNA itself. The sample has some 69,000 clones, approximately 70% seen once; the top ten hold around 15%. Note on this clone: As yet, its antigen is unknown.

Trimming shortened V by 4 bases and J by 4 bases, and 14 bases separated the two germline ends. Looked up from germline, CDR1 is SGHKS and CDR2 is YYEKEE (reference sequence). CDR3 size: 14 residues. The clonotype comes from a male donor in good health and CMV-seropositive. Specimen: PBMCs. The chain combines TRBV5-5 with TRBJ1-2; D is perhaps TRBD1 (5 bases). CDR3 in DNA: TGTGCCAGCAGCCCGGAGGCGGGGCCCTATGGCTACACCTTC. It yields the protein CASSPEAGPYGYTF.